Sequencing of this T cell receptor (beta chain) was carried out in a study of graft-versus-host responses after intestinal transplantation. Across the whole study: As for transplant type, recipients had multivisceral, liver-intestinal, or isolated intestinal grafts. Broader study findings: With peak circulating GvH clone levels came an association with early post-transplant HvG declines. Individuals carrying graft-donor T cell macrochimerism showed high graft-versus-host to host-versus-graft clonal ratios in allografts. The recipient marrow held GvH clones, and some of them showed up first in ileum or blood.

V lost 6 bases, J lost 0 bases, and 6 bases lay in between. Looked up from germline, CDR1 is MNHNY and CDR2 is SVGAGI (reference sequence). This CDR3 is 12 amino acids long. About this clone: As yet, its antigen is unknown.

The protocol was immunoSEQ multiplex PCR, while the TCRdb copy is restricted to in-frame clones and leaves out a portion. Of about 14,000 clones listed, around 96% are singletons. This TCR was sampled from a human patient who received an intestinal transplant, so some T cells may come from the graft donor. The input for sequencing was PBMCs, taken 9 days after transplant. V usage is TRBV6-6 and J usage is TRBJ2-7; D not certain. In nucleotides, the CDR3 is TGTGCCAGCAGCTGGAACTCCTACGAGCAGTACTTC. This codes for CASSWNSYEQYF.